One and the same sample provided the 9 T cell receptor beta chains below, sequenced in a study of control samples from healthy donors and cancer patients. This table comes from immunoSEQ multiplex PCR, and its TCRdb copy is limited to in-frame clones, with some not included. The profile shows about 140,000 clones, 75% to 95% of them singletons. Source material: blood. These TCRs come from a young man in good health.

The chain employs TRBV11-2 and TRBJ2-5, with 15 bases matching TRBD2. CDR1 is SGHAT and CDR2 is FQNNGV in the germline V gene. The CDR3 contains 18 residues. Losses at the gene ends were 5 bases for V and 5 bases for J; bases not matched to a gene: 12. The CDR3 DNA is TGTGCCAGCAGCCGGCGGACTAGCGGGGGGGCCTTAACTGAGACCCAGTACTTC. This gives the protein CASSRRTSGGALTETQYF.

This clone has only one observation. Other DNA sequences within the sample encode an identical CDR3. This chain joins TRBV10-3 and TRBJ1-2; D gene unclear. The CDR3 extends over 14 amino acids. Germline CDR1 reads ENHRY; CDR2 reads SYGVKD. Trimming removed 0 bases from V and 2 bases from J, with 7 bases in between. The CDR3 loop reads CAISESVSNYGYTF. For the CDR3, the DNA is TGTGCCATCAGTGAGTCGGTCAGCAACTATGGCTACACCTTC.

This chain uses TRBV20-1 with TRBJ2-3; 11 nucleotides align to TRBD2. Germline CDR1 and CDR2: DFQATT and SNEGSKA (reference sequence). The V and J ends lost 3 bases and 4 bases, in that order; junction bases with no gene match: 6. This CDR3 is 15 amino acids long. The CDR3 reads CSASPGTSGPDTQYF. The DNA for the CDR3 is TGCAGTGCTAGTCCCGGGACTAGCGGTCCAGATACGCAGTATTTT.

V and J are TRBV11-2 and TRBJ2-3; 11 bases are a match to TRBD2. Germline CDR1 SGHAT, CDR2 FQNNGV. The CDR3 is 16 residues long. After removal of 1 base from V and 4 bases from J, the junction contained 4 bases not matched to a gene. The CDR3 is CASSLAGTSGADTQYF. In nucleotides, the CDR3 is TGTGCCAGCAGCTTAGCGGGGACTAGCGGAGCAGATACGCAGTATTTT.

The chain carries TRBV29-1 and TRBJ2-7, with 9 nucleotides matching TRBD1. This CDR3 has 15 residues. Looked up from germline, CDR1 is SQVTM and CDR2 is ANQGSEA. The junction had 13 bases not matched to a gene; V was cut back by 4 bases and J by 6 bases. In DNA, the CDR3 is TGCAGCGTTGTCTTTAGGGACAGGGAAGTCCTCGAGCAGTACTTC. Encoded protein: CSVVFRDREVLEQYF.

The J gene is TRBJ2-7, the V gene TRBV4-3; TRBD2 might be the D (5 bases). Germline lookup yields CDR1 LGHNA and CDR2 YSLEER. Trimming pared 1 base from V and 6 bases from J, leaving 10 bases between. The CDR3 is 13 residues long. The CDR3 DNA sequence: TGCGCCAGCAGCCAAGTACGGGAAGGCGAGCAGTACTTC. Its translation: CASSQVREGEQYF.

The chain joins TRBV2 to TRBJ2-3; 14 bases map to TRBD2. Looked up from germline, CDR1 is SNHLY and CDR2 is FYNNEI. The V segment lost 8 bases and the J segment 0 bases; nucleotides outside the gene matches: 1. The CDR3 extends over 15 amino acids. The CDR3 loop reads CASGLAGGSTDTQYF. In nucleotides, the CDR3 is TGTGCCAGCGGACTAGCGGGGGGAAGCACAGATACGCAGTATTTT. Using reference TRBV2 and TRBJ2-3 for the parts outside the CDR3, the full variable domain is EPEVTQTPSHQVTQMGQEVILRCVPISNHLYFYWYRQILGQKVEFLVSFYNNEISEKSEIFDDQFSVERPDGSNFTLKIRSTKLEDSAMYFCASGLAGGSTDTQYFGPGTRLTVL.

This clone was recorded once. The rearrangement joins TRBV4-2 to TRBJ1-5; D is possibly TRBD1 (5 bases). CDR3 length: 16 amino acids. Germline V gene data show CDR1 as LGHNA and CDR2 as YNFKEQ. Trimming left V 0 bases short and J 0 bases short, with 9 bases between. Written as DNA, the CDR3 is TGTGCCAGCAGCCAAGAAGGAAGGGGTAGCAATCAGCCCCAGCATTTT. Its translation is CASSQEGRGSNQPQHF.

This sequence joins TRBV10-3 and TRBJ1-4, with D perhaps matching TRBD1 (5 bases). The V end lost 10 bases, the J end lost 2 bases, and 11 bases lay between the germline ends. The germline CDR1 and CDR2 sequences are ENHRY and SYGVKD. This CDR3 is built from 13 residues. The DNA for the CDR3 is TGTGCCACGGGGAACAGGACTAATGAAAAACTGTTTTTT. Encoded protein: CATGNRTNEKLFF.